This T cell receptor beta chain appears in the sequencing data of a study of cytomegalovirus exposure and HLA in healthy donors (dated by TCRdb to between 2016 and 2019). With respect to the entire study: According to an earlier analysis of 587 of the donors, about 170 million T cells yielded some 110 million unique TCR beta sequences and roughly 280 Gb of sequence data. An early release covering roughly 640 HLA-typed donors comprised 250 to 350 gigabases of sequencing data and 85 million to 100 million unique TCR sequences. Among the roughly 390 genotyped donors, about 85% belonged to the genetic ancestry cluster associated with self-reported Caucasian donors. The study aimed to test whether signatures of past pathogen exposure could be identified by cataloging public T cell receptors. Using immunosequencing, the study profiled T cell repertoires from fewer than 850 subjects and related those repertoires to cytomegalovirus serostatus. In addition to the first cohort of about 650 subjects, a separate validation cohort of approximately 110 different subjects was used. High-throughput TCR immunosequencing, statistical association of individual TCRs with disease status, and machine learning were combined to predict cytomegalovirus infection status. To study patterns of TCR occurrence, a later analysis re-analyzed previously published TCR beta repertoires from 600 to 750 donors and added high-resolution HLA genotyping. Rather than using new phenotypic data, the later analysis identified candidate immune exposures from TCR beta sequences and from how often those sequences occurred across donors. An earlier analysis of roughly 580 of the donors used high-throughput TCR beta sequencing to judge whether each TCR beta V gene segment behaved as functional or pseudogenic. Donor age, sex, ethnicity and CMV serostatus were collected together with the repertoire data. A later genetic analysis took genome-wide SNP genotypes for about three fifths of the roughly 670 donors and used that subset as a discovery cohort. Every repertoire in the discovery cohort had been generated on one and the same sequencing platform. HLA typing included class I and class II loci at four-digit resolution. Typing coverage differed by locus: A, B, C, DRB1 and DQB1 were typed in roughly 620-630 donors, DQA1 in about 550, DPA1 in nearly 610, and DPB1 in about 450. A handful of DR-DQ haplotypes were handled as single units for association and clustering because linkage in the cohort was strong. Across 398 genotyped donors of the cohort, an average of about 240,000 unique TCR beta nucleotide sequences per donor were sequenced, and approximately 19% of those sequences were non-productive.

Turning to this clone: The specificity of this receptor is unknown.

The cohort consisted of hundreds of healthy bone marrow donors. At the time of sampling, every cohort member was nominally healthy, though immune exposures that went unrecorded were likely present. The donor tested CMV seronegative and was one of the 352 seronegative cohort members. A peripheral blood sample was provided by each donor, and peripheral blood mononuclear cells were used for TCR beta sequencing. Genomic DNA extraction from the blood cell samples was performed with the Qiagen DNeasy Blood Extraction Kit. Library construction relied on the immunoSEQ multiplex PCR assay. For the multiplex PCR, a mixture combining 60 forward primers for TCR Vbeta segments and 13 reverse primers for TCR Jbeta segments was used. Amplification of the CDR3 region of rearranged TCR beta genes was performed with a multiplex PCR assay on genomic DNA. On the Illumina HiSeq System, the amplified TCR beta libraries were sequenced as 87-base-pair reads. In the original analysis: In a later analysis, 77 million or so unique TCR beta chains were counted across the 500 to 700 repertoires, and roughly 10 million of these chains were shared by at least two donors. To remove PCR and sequencing errors, raw reads were error-corrected and collapsed into unique sequences using a nearest-neighbor algorithm that merged closely related sequences. To assign V, D and J gene segments, CDR3 sequences were aligned to IMGT reference sequences. For a sequence to be retained, a match of at least six nucleotides was required to both a V gene segment and a J gene segment. Rearrangements were called productive when the CDR3 lacked stop codons and stayed in frame with V and J; all others were non-productive. Following IMGT convention, CDR3 was defined as the stretch from the second conserved V-encoded cysteine to the conserved J-encoded phenylalanine. In an earlier analysis of approximately 590 of the donors, sequences lacking an unambiguous match to a single V gene segment were excluded. An earlier analysis of just under 600 of the donors called V segments functional above 56.7% productive rearrangements and segregating when the between-donor standard deviation exceeded 5%. A statistical classification framework was built to diagnose cytomegalovirus status from the catalog of TCR beta chain sequences. In a later analysis, TCR nucleotide sequences were compared against IMGT/GENE-DB human TR gene sequences so that V and J genes could be assigned. Using the TCRdist pipeline, a later analysis assigned CDR3 sequences along with most-parsimonious VDJ recombination scenarios. In a later analysis, each TCR beta chain was defined by its CDR3 amino acid sequence together with its V-gene family, and reads without a unique V-gene family were excluded. To address suspected cross-contamination and a sequencing artifact, a later analysis removed around 590 highly shared, low-generation-probability nucleotide sequences. A later analysis calculated a clonal expansion index for each public chain from normalized within-repertoire ranks of inferred template counts. In a later analysis, generation probabilities were computed using a VDJ recombination model fitted to out-of-frame rearrangements, and the results were checked against IGoR. In a later analysis, TCR-TCR, TCR-HLA and TCR-CMV co-occurrence was scored with hypergeometric tests, and a repertoire-size bias correction was applied to TCR pairs. A later analysis estimated false discovery rates by permuting HLA or CMV assignments 20 times. In a later analysis, co-occurring TCRs were grouped using DBSCAN, and TCRdist sequence similarity was added for clustering within HLA-allele-positive subsets. Co-occurrence clustering excluded repertoires with fewer than 30,000 or more than 120,000 public chains, plus five with anomalous nucleotide sharing. TCRdb took this table from immuneACCESS and kept in-frame rearrangements with V and J called. Such tables lack part of the clones; where checked against another copy, unresolved V genes explain under half of the gap, and the rest is unexplained. V and J calls and clone size are given by that table; D and trimming were obtained from the DNA. This sample's table has entries for roughly 43,000 clones. 0.9% to 1.2% of the sample is in the top ten clones.

The V end gives up 2 bases and the J end 4 bases, leaving 4 bases in the junction not matched to a gene. The CDR3 spans 14 residues, from the cysteine through the phenylalanine. The retained sequence is limited to the CDR3, 42 bases, with the frame set at the first base. The germline V gene (reference sequence) provides CDR1 SEHNR and CDR2 FQNEAQ. General findings and caveats noted by the study authors: According to a later analysis, parvovirus B19, influenza, CMV and Epstein-Barr virus appeared linked to several top co-occurrence clusters. Most CMV-associated TCR beta chains appeared to be HLA-restricted in a later analysis, and the HLA associations seemed to be driven largely by CMV exposure. Sequencing depth was assumed to be roughly uniform across donors in the presence/absence analyses, though that assumption may not hold. For the cohort, immune exposure information was limited to CMV serostatus. A cluster of highly shared sequence variants was judged likely to represent a technical artifact of the sequencing pipeline. A few of the identified cytomegalovirus-associated TCR beta chains were confirmed in vitro to be specific for cytomegalovirus antigens. The study gave a list of roughly 150 TCR beta chains associated with cytomegalovirus. When HLA alleles, especially DR and DQ, strongly co-occurred, TCR associations were difficult to assign to individual alleles. At a false discovery rate of 0.05, a later analysis linked about 17,000 TCR beta sequences to specific HLA alleles. Only TCR beta chains were sequenced in this cohort, and the absence of alpha or paired-chain data limited detectable features. Because counts were too low, around 17 rarely observed V segments, including chromosome 9 orphons, were left out of the earlier analysis of approximately 580 of the donors. A further reported finding was that TCR beta sequences accurately predicted the HLA-A and HLA-B alleles for most subjects in the first cohort. A later genetic analysis associated a missense DCLRE1C variant with V-gene and J-gene trimming of TCR beta chains, and an independent cohort replicated the association. The classifier was reported to diagnose cytomegalovirus status with high specificity and sensitivity in both the original and validation cohorts. An earlier analysis of 587 of the donors showed that most TCR beta V segments appeared in productive rearrangements either about 87% or about 30% of the time, which broadly matched IMGT annotations. Most TCR sequences were observed very rarely across donors, whereas some public TCRs were present in many individuals. Compared with equally common non-associated chains, HLA-associated TCR beta chains in a later analysis were more clonally expanded and had lower generation probabilities. Because some donors lacked HLA typing at each locus, the association tests relied only on the typed subset. In a later analysis, the rate of TCR association differed among HLA loci, with DRB1 alleles having the most associated TCRs and HLA-C alleles having the fewest. Some IMGT-functional V segments, including TRBV6-2 and TRBV6-3, could not be told apart with the 87-base-pair reads, so those segments were excluded. According to a later genetic analysis, donors in an Asian-associated ancestry cluster had fewer N-insertions in productive TCRs than the approximately 670-donor mean. Linkage disequilibrium might explain the correlated functional status among segregating V segments, but an unknown experimental factor could not be excluded. According to the authors, the approach could potentially be generalized to other disease states and immunological phenotypes.

The sample comprised PBMCs. Rearrangement joined TRBV7-9 to TRBJ2-5; 7 junctional bases match TRBD2. The TCR was taken from a woman aged 35 to 49 in good health and CMV-seronegative. The CDR3 protein sequence reads: CASSLNQRGETQYF. The base sequence is TGTGCCAGCAGCTTAAACCAGCGGGGAGAGACCCAGTACTTC.